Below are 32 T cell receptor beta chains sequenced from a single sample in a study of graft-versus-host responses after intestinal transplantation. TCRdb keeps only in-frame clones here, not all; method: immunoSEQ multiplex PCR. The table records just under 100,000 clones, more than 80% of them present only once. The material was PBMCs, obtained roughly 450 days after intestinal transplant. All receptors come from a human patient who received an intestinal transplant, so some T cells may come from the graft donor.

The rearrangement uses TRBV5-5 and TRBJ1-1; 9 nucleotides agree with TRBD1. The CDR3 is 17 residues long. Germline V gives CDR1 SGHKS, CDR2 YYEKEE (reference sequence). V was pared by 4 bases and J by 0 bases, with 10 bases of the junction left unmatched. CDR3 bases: TGTGCCAGCAGCCCCTCCCGGGGGACAGGGATGAACACTGAAGCTTTCTTT. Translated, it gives CASSPSRGTGMNTEAFF. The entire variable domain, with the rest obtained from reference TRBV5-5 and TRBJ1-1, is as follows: DAGVTQSPTHLIKTRGQQVTLRCSPISGHKSVSWYQQVLGQGPQFIFQYYEKEERGRGNFPDRFSARQFPNYSSELNVNALLLGDSALYLCASSPSRGTGMNTEAFFGQGTRLTVV.

CDR3 protein: CASSFATGQGFYF. The CDR3 DNA follows: TGTGCCAGCAGCTTTGCGACGGGACAGGGGTTTTACTTC. V and J are TRBV7-9 and TRBJ2-7, with TRBD1 identical over 10 bases. The CDR3 has 13 residues. The V gene end was trimmed by 3 bases and the J gene end by 13 bases; junction bases not matched to a gene: 9. Germline V lookup: CDR1 SEHNR, CDR2 FQNEAQ (reference sequence).

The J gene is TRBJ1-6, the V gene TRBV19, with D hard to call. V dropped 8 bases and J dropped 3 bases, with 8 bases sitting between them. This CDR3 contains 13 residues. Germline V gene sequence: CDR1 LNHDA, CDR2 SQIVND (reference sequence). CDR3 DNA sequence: TGTGCCAGTCAGGACGGCTATAATTCACCCCTCCACTTT. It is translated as CASQDGYNSPLHF.

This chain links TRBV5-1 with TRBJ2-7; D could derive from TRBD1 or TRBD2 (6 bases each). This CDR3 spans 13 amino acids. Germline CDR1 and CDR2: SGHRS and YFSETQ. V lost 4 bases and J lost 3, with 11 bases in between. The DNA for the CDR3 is TGCGCCAGCAGCCCCGGGGGCAACTACGAGCAGTACTTC. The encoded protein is CASSPGGNYEQYF.

CDR3 protein: CASSQGQSSYEQYF. CDR3 nucleotides: TGCGCCAGCAGCCAAGGTCAGAGCTCCTACGAGCAGTACTTC. J is TRBJ2-5 and V is TRBV4-1; no reliable D call. The J call is doubtful: the DNA matches TRBJ2-7 better. The germline V gene has CDR1 MGHRA and CDR2 YSYEKL. The CDR3 runs 14 residues.

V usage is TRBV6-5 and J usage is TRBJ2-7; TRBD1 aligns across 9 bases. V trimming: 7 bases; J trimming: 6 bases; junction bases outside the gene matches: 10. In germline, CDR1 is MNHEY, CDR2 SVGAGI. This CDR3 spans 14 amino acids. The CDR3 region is CASTSTGGYGEQYF. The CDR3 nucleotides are TGTGCCAGCACCTCGACAGGGGGATATGGCGAGCAGTACTTC.

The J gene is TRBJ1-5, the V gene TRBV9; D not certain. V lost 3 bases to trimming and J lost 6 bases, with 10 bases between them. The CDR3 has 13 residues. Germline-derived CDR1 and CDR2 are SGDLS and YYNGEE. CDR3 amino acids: CASSASVGQPQHF. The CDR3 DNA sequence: TGTGCCAGCAGCGCATCGGTAGGTCAGCCCCAGCATTTT.

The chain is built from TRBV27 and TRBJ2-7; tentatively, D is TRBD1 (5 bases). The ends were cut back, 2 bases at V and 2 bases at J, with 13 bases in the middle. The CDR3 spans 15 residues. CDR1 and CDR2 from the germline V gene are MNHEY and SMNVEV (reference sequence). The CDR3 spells CASSLQGPWAYEQYF. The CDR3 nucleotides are TGTGCCAGCAGTTTACAGGGTCCATGGGCCTACGAGCAGTACTTC.

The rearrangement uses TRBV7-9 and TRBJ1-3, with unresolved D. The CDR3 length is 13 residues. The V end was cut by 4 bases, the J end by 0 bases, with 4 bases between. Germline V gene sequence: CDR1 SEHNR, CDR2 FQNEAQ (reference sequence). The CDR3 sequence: CASSSTSGNTIYF. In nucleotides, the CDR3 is TGTGCCAGCAGCTCTACCTCTGGAAACACCATATATTTT.

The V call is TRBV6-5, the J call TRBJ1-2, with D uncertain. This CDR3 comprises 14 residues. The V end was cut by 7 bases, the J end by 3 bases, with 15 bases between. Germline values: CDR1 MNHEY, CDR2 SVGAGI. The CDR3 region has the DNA TGTGCCAGCAAAAGGGCCTCAGCTTACTATGGCTACACCTTC. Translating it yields CASKRASAYYGYTF.

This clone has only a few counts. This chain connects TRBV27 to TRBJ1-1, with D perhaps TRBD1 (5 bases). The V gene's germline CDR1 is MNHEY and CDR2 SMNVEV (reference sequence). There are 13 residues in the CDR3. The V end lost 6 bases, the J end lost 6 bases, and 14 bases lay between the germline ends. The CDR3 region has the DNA TGTGCCAGCAGCTATGGGGGGATGGCTGAAGCTTTCTTT. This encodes CASSYGGMAEAFF.

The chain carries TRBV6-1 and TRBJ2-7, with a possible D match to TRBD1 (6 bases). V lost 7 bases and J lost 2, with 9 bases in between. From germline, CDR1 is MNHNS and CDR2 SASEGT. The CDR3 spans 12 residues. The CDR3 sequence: CASIGQTYEQYF. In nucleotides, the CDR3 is TGTGCCAGCATCGGACAGACCTACGAGCAGTACTTC.

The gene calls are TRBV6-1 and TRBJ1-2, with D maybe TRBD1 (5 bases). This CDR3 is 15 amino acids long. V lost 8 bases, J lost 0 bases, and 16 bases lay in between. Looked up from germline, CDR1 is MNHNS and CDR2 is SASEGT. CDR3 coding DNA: TGTGCCAGCGCACACCTAACGACAGCTAACTATGGCTACACCTTC. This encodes CASAHLTTANYGYTF.

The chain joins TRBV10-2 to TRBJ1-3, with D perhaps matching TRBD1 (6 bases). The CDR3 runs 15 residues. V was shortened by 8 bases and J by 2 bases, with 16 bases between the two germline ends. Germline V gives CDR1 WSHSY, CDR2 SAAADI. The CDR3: CASGEQGAAGNTIYF. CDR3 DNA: TGCGCCAGCGGGGAACAGGGTGCGGCTGGAAACACCATATATTTT.

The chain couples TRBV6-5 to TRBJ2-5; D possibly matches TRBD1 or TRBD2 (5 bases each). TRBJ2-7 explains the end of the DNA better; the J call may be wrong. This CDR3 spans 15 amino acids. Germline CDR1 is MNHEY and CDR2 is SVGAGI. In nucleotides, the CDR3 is TGTGCCAGCAGTTACCGGGGCCAGCGGTCCTACGAGCAGTACTTC. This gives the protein CASSYRGQRSYEQYF.

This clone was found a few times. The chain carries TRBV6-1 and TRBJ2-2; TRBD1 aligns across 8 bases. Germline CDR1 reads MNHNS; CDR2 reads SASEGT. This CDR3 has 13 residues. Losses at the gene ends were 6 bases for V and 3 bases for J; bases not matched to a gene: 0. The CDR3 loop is CASRTGDTGELFF. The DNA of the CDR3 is TGTGCCAGCAGGACAGGGGACACCGGGGAGCTGTTTTTT.

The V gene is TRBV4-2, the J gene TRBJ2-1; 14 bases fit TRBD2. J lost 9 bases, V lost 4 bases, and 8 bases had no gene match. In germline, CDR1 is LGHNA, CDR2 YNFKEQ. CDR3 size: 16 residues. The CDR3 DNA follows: TGTGCCAGCAGCCGACTAGCGGGGGGGCCGCGTTTTGAGCAGTTCTTC. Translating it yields CASSRLAGGPRFEQFF.

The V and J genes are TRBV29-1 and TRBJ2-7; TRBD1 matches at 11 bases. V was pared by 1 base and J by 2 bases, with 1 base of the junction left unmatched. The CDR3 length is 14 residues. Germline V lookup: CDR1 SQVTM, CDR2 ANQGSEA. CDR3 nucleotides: TGCAGCGTTGAAGTGGACAGGGGGCCCTACGAGCAGTACTTC. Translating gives CSVEVDRGPYEQYF.

CDR3 region: CACAEDPPSTDTQYF. For the CDR3, the DNA is TGTGCCTGTGCCGAGGACCCCCCAAGCACAGATACGCAGTATTTT. The chain combines TRBV21-1 with TRBJ2-3. TRBV21-1 is annotated as a pseudogene. The CDR3 consists of 15 residues.

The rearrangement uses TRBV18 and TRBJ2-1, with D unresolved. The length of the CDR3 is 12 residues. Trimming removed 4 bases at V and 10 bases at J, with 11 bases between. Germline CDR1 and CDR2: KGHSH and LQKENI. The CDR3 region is CASSLIIGEQFF. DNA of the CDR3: TGTGCCAGCTCACTCATCATTGGGGAGCAGTTCTTC.

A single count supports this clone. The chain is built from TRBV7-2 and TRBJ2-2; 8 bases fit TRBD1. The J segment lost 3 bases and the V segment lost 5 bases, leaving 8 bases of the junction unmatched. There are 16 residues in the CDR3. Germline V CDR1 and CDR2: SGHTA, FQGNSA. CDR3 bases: TGTGCCAGCAGCCTGACAGGGGCGTGGGACACCGGGGAGCTGTTTTTT. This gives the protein CASSLTGAWDTGELFF.

CDR3 amino acids: CASSLWTGDYEQYF. In DNA, the CDR3 is TGCGCCAGCAGCCTATGGACAGGGGACTACGAGCAGTACTTC. The V call is TRBV5-1, the J call TRBJ2-7; 9 nucleotides agree with TRBD1. This CDR3 region has 14 residues. CDR1 and CDR2 (germline): SGHRS, YFSETQ. V gave up 4 bases and J gave up 3 bases; unmatched junction bases: 5.

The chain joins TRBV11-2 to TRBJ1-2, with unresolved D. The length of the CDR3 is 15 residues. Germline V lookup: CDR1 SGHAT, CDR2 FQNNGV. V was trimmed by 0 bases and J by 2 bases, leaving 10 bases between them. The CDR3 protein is CASSLETFFNYGYTF. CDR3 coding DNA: TGTGCCAGCAGCTTAGAAACTTTCTTCAACTATGGCTACACCTTC.

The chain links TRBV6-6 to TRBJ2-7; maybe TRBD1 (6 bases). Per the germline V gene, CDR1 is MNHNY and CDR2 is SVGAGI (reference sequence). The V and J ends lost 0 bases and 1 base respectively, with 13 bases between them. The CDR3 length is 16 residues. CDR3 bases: TGTGCCAGCAGTTACTCGTCTCCAGGGGAATCCTACGAGCAGTACTTC. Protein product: CASSYSSPGESYEQYF.

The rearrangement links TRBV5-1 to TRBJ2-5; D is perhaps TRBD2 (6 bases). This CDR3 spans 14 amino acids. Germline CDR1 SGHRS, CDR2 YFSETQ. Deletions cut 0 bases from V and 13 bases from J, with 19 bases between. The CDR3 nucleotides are TGCGCCAGCAGCTTGGAGCCGGGAGCGAACGAGCGGTACTTC. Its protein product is CASSLEPGANERYF.

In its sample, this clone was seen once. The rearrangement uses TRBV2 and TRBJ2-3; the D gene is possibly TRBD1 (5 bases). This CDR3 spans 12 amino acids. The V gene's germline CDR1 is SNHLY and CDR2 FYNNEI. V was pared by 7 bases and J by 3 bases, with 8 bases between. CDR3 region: CASTGMTDTQYF. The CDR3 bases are TGTGCCAGCACAGGGATGACAGATACGCAGTATTTT.

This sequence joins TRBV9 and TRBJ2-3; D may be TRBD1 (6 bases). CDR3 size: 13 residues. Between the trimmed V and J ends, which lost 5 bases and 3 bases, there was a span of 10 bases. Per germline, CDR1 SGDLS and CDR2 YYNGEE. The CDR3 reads CASRKDSTDTQYF. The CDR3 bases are TGTGCCAGCAGGAAGGACAGTACAGATACGCAGTATTTT.

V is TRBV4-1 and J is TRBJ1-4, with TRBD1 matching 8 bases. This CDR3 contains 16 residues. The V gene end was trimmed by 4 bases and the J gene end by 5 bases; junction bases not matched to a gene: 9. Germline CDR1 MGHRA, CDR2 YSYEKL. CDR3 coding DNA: TGCGCCAGCAGCCCCACCCCGGGACAGGAGAATGAAAAACTGTTTTTT. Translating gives CASSPTPGQENEKLFF.

CDR3 DNA: TGTGCCAGTAGTACGACAGGGGTGGATGAAAAACTGTTTTTT. Protein sequence: CASSTTGVDEKLFF. This chain joins TRBV19 and TRBJ1-4; 8 nucleotides match TRBD1. CDR1 is LNHDA and CDR2 is SQIVND in the germline V gene (reference sequence). V shed 4 bases, J shed 6 bases, and the junction held 4 bases outside the gene matches. The CDR3 has 14 residues.

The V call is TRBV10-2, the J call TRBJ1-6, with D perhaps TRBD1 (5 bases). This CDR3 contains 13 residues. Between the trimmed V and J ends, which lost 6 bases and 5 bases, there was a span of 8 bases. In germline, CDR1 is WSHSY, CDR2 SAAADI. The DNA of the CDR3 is TGCGCCAGCAGGGCAGGGAATAATTCACCCCTCCACTTT. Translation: CASRAGNNSPLHF.

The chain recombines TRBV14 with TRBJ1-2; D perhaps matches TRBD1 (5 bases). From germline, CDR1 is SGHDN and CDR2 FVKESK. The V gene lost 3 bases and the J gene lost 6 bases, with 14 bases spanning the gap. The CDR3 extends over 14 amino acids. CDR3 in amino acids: CASSQITGGDGYTF. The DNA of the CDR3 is TGTGCCAGCAGCCAGATTACAGGAGGGGATGGCTACACCTTC. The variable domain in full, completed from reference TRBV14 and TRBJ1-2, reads EAGVTQFPSHSVIEKGQTVTLRCDPISGHDNLYWYRRVMGKEIKFLLHFVKESKQDESGMPNNRFLAERTGGTYSTLKVQPAELEDSGVYFCASSQITGGDGYTFGSGTRLTVV.

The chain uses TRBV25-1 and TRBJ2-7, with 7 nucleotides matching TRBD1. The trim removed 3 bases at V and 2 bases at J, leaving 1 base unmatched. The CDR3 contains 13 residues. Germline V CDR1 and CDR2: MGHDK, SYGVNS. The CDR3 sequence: CASSEGQPYEQYF. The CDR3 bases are TGTGCCAGCAGTGAGGGACAGCCCTACGAGCAGTACTTC.